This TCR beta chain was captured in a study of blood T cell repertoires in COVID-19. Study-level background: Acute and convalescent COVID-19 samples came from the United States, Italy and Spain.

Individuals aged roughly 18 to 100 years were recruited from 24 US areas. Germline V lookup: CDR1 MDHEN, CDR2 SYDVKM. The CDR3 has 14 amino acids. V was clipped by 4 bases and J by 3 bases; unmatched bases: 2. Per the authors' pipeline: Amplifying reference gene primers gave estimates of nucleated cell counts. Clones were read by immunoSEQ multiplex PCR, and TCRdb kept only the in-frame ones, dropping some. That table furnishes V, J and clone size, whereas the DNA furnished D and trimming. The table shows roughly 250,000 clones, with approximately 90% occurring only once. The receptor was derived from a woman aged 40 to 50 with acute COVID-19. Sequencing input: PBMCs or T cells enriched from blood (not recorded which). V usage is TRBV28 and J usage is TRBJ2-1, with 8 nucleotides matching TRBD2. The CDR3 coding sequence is TGTGCCAGCAGTTCAGCGGGGGTCTACAATGAGCAGTTCTTC. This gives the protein CASSSAGVYNEQFF.